The rows below give T cell receptor beta chains drawn from one sample of a study of T cells after yellow fever vaccination. One entry per CDR3 protein, called by TCRdb with MiXCR from the 5' RACE reads. The profile shows 450,000 to 550,000 distinct CDR3 sequences, around a fifth of them singletons. Sequenced material: PBMCs, taken 20 to 25 days after the first yellow fever vaccination. The receptor set was obtained from a man between 18 and 35 years old who received the YFV17D yellow fever vaccine. CDR3s include the opening cysteine and the closing phenylalanine or tryptophan. Fields, in order: J gene, clone size, V gene, D gene, CDR3 DNA, CDR3 protein. The D gene is left open where the match is weak. Clone size appears in some rows only: once, few, many, or a class for an expanded clone.

TRBJ2-1 NA TRBV12-3/TRBV12-4 TRBD2 TGTGCCAGCAGTACGACTAGCGGGGGGGCCGGGTCCTACAATGAGCAGTTCTTC CASSTTSGGAGSYNEQFF
TRBJ2-2 NA TRBV9 NA TGTGCCAGCAGCGTGGGACTGCGGGCCGGGGAGCTGTTTTTT CASSVGLRAGELFF
TRBJ2-5 NA TRBV5-1 TRBD2 TGCGCCAGCAGAATTAGCGGGGTTACCTTTGAGACCCAGTACTTC CASRISGVTFETQYF
TRBJ2-5 NA TRBV7-9 TRBD2 TGTGCCAGCAGCATACGGCGGGGGTACCAAGAGACCCAGTACTTC CASSIRRGYQETQYF
TRBJ2-2 NA TRBV23-1 TRBD1 TGCGCCAGGATTCCGGGACAGGCGACGGGGGAGCTGTTTTTT CARIPGQATGELFF
TRBJ1-1 NA TRBV29-1 NA TGCAGCGTTGAGCTAAACCCTTTCTTT CSVELNPFF
TRBJ2-3 few TRBV12-3/TRBV12-4 NA TGTGCCACAGGCGAGGGGTCAGATACGCAGTATTTT CATGEGSDTQYF
TRBJ1-5 NA TRBV20-1 NA TGCAGTGCTAGAGTCTGGCAGGGCAATCAGCCCCAGCATTTT CSARVWQGNQPQHF
TRBJ1-6 NA TRBV6-1 NA TGTGCCAGCAGACCAGGACGGGGTTATTCACCCCTCCACTTT CASRPGRGYSPLHF
TRBJ1-5 NA TRBV7-2 NA TGTGCCAGCAGCCCCATACCCAATCAGCCCCAGCATTTT CASSPIPNQPQHF
TRBJ2-3 many TRBV20-1 NA TGCAGTGCTAGCCGGGGGACCATTAGCACAGATACGCAGTATTTT CSASRGTISTDTQYF
TRBJ2-4 few TRBV5-4 NA TGTGCCAGCAGCTTGGAACAACCTGGGAACATTCAGTACTTC CASSLEQPGNIQYF
TRBJ2-7 few TRBV27 TRBD1 TGTGCCAGCAGTCCGACACCCGGGACAGGGCGCTACGAGCAGTACTTC CASSPTPGTGRYEQYF
TRBJ2-1 NA TRBV7-3 NA TGTGCCAGCAGCTTTCGCGGGGCCTTATACAATGAGCAGTTCTTC CASSFRGALYNEQFF
TRBJ2-3 NA TRBV6-5 TRBD2 TGTGCCAGCAGTTCTCAGCGGGGGCATAGGGGGGATACGCAGTATTTT CASSSQRGHRGDTQYF
TRBJ2-5 NA TRBV29-1 TRBD2 TGCAGCGCCGGGACTAGCGGCTTCGAGTGGGAGACCCAGTACTTC CSAGTSGFEWETQYF
TRBJ1-5 few TRBV27 NA TGTGCCAGCAGTTCCTTACGGACAGATCAGCCCCAGCATTTT CASSSLRTDQPQHF